This T cell receptor (beta chain) was sequenced in a study of cytotoxic CD8 clonotypes in ibrutinib-treated CLL. The CDR3 loop spans 15 amino acids. Trimming removed 4 bases at V and 2 bases at J, with 12 bases between. Germline CDR1 reads KGHSH; CDR2 reads LQKENI. Assay: immunoSEQ multiplex PCR; the TCRdb copy retains only in-frame clones and omits some. The table records roughly 150,000 clones, around 80% of them present only once. The TCR sequence derives from a human donor with chronic lymphocytic leukemia. This sample comprised PBMCs, obtained after 24 months of ibrutinib treatment. The chain is built from TRBV18 and TRBJ2-1; D could derive from TRBD1 or TRBD2 (5 bases each). The CDR3 loop reads CASSRPGPTYNEQFF. CDR3 DNA sequence: TGTGCCAGCTCACGGCCGGGACCAACCTACAATGAGCAGTTCTTC.